These 11 T cell receptor beta chains share one sample of origin, sequenced in a study of CD8+ T cells in alopecia areata. Sequencing templates came from extracted RNA that was reverse transcribed into cDNA. Assay: immunoSEQ multiplex PCR; the TCRdb copy retains only in-frame clones and omits some. The sample lists 170,000 or so clones; 50% to 75% were seen once. Sample: CD4+ T cells sorted from blood, taken at week 0. The receptors shown here come from a human donor with alopecia areata.

The gene calls are TRBV13 and TRBJ2-1; D tentatively fits TRBD1 or TRBD2 (6 bases each). The CDR3 is 14 amino acids. V was pared by 6 bases and J by 5 bases, with 14 bases between. Germline CDR1 is PRHDT and CDR2 is FYEKMQ (reference sequence). Here the CDR3 DNA reads TGTGCCAGCAGACCGGGGGCAGGGGACAATGAGCAGTTCTTC. Translating it yields CASRPGAGDNEQFF.

The chain recombines TRBV30 with TRBJ2-1; 7 nucleotides match TRBD1. Germline loops: CDR1 GTSNPN, CDR2 SVGIG (reference sequence). The V and J ends lost 4 bases and 7 bases, in that order; junction bases with no gene match: 10. CDR3 size: 14 residues. CDR3 in DNA: TGTGCCTGGACCCCCCCGACAGGGCGAAATGAGCAGTTCTTC. Protein sequence: CAWTPPTGRNEQFF.

This clone was detected only a few times. V usage is TRBV2 and J usage is TRBJ2-4; D gene ambiguous. V shed 5 bases and J shed 0 bases, with 11 bases lying between them. Germline CDR1 reads SNHLY; CDR2 reads FYNNEI. This CDR3 spans 15 amino acids. CDR3 amino acids: CASSQDLVAKNIQYF. CDR3 sequence (DNA): TGTGCCAGCAGTCAGGATCTAGTAGCCAAAAACATTCAGTACTTC.

The J gene is TRBJ1-1, the V gene TRBV5-1; D is ambiguous. The CDR3 extends over 13 amino acids. CDR1 SGHRS and CDR2 YFSETQ come from the germline V gene. V shed 1 base and J shed 12 bases, with 16 bases lying between them. CDR3 loop: CASSLNGRGGTFF. CDR3 DNA: TGCGCCAGCAGCTTGAATGGAAGAGGAGGGACTTTCTTT.

The CDR3 reads CAWDNTYEQYF. CDR3 DNA sequence: TGTGCCTGGGACAATACCTACGAGCAGTACTTC. The V gene is TRBV30, the J gene TRBJ2-7; D gene ambiguous. Trimming removed 5 bases from V and 2 bases from J, with 7 bases in between. There are 11 residues in the CDR3. Germline lookup yields CDR1 GTSNPN and CDR2 SVGIG (reference sequence).

This chain links TRBV5-1 with TRBJ2-7, with TRBD1 as a possible D gene (6 bases). The CDR3 is 15 residues long. Trimming took off 5 bases at V and 0 bases at J, with 15 bases between the two ends. The germline CDR1 and CDR2 sequences are SGHRS and YFSETQ. In DNA, the CDR3 is TGCGCCAGCAGTCTGCAACAACAGGGCTCCTACGAGCAGTACTTC. It specifies CASSLQQQGSYEQYF.

CDR3 sequence (DNA): TGTGCCAGCGGAACGAACAGACTGTTTCAGTACTTC. Encoded protein: CASGTNRLFQYF. The genes are TRBV27 and TRBJ2-4; no definite D call. V lost 8 bases to trimming and J lost 11 bases, with 16 bases between them. The CDR3 length is 12 residues. From germline, CDR1 is MNHEY and CDR2 SMNVEV (reference sequence).

The rearrangement uses TRBV19 and TRBJ2-5; TRBD1 might be the D (5 bases). The CDR3 is 13 amino acids. Trimming left V 3 bases short and J 3 bases short, with 8 bases between. Germline assignment: CDR1 LNHDA and CDR2 SQIVND (reference sequence). The CDR3 is CASSIKGEETQYF. In DNA form, the CDR3 reads TGTGCCAGTAGTATCAAAGGGGAAGAGACCCAGTACTTC. The full variable domain, in which reference TRBV19 and TRBJ2-5 provide the parts outside the CDR3, is DGGITQSPKYLFRKEGQNVTLSCEQNLNHDAMYWYRQDPGQGLRLIYYSQIVNDFQKGDIAEGYSVSREKKESFPLTVTSAQKNPTAFYLCASSIKGEETQYFGPGTRLLVL.

The genes are TRBV25-1 and TRBJ2-3; possibly TRBD1 for D (6 bases). The germline V gene has CDR1 MGHDK and CDR2 SYGVNS. The V end was cut by 11 bases, the J end by 4 bases, with 10 bases between. This CDR3 is built from 11 residues. The CDR3 sequence: CAGGMADTQYF. The CDR3 bases are TGTGCCGGGGGCATGGCAGATACGCAGTATTTT.

This sequence joins TRBV27 and TRBJ1-2; TRBD1 matches at 7 bases. CDR1 is MNHEY, CDR2 SMNVEV, per germline (reference sequence). This CDR3 has 15 residues. The V gene end was trimmed by 5 bases and the J gene end by 6 bases; junction bases not matched to a gene: 12. CDR3 bases: TGTGCCAGCAGTCTGCGGGACAGCCTGGGCGATGGCTACACCTTC. This encodes CASSLRDSLGDGYTF.

V gene TRBV6-5 combines with J gene TRBJ1-6; 7 bases are shared with TRBD1. The CDR3 spans 15 residues. J gave up 2 bases and V 6 bases, and 4 bases lay outside the gene matches. Germline lookup yields CDR1 MNHEY and CDR2 SVGAGI. The CDR3 spells CASRPGQTYNSPLHF. For the CDR3, the DNA is TGTGCCAGCAGACCGGGACAGACCTATAATTCACCCCTCCACTTT.